The 27 T cell receptor beta chains below were found in one sample sequenced in a study of monozygotic twins with inflammatory bowel disease. Reanalyzing the 5' RACE reads, TCRdb keeps one entry per CDR3 protein, without DNA. The sample includes 400,000 to 500,000 distinct CDR3 sequences. Sequencing was performed on blood. The receptors derive from a human donor with ulcerative colitis or Crohn's disease, or a healthy co-twin of an affected twin (not recorded which).

The chain uses TRBV20-1 and TRBJ2-7. The germline gives CDR1 DFQATT, CDR2 SNEGSKA (reference sequence). This CDR3 has 11 amino acids. The CDR3 protein is CSARHDYEQYF.

CDR3: CASSRGTEQFF. The chain couples TRBV19 to TRBJ2-1; lacking DNA, the TRBD1 call made by TCRdb goes unchecked. This CDR3 has 11 amino acids. From germline, CDR1 is LNHDA and CDR2 SQIVND (reference sequence).

The rearrangement links TRBV5-1 to TRBJ2-7; TCRdb outputs TRBD2, but without DNA this stays unchecked. This CDR3 has 16 amino acids. The V gene's germline CDR1 is SGHRS and CDR2 YFSETQ. CDR3 loop: CASSLVRGGDSYEQYF.

This chain joins TRBV29-1 and TRBJ2-1. The CDR3 is 13 residues long. Germline lookup yields CDR1 SQVTM and CDR2 ANQGSEA. This chain's CDR3 is CSVVLPLYNEQFF.

V and J are TRBV2 and TRBJ2-2; no DNA is available, so the TRBD2 call from TCRdb remains unchecked. The germline gives CDR1 SNHLY, CDR2 FYNNEI. The CDR3 is made up of 13 amino acids. CDR3 residues: CASKLDHSGELFF.

This chain links TRBV20-1 with TRBJ2-3; the D gene TCRdb calls, TRBD2, cannot be checked with no DNA. CDR3 size: 15 residues. The germline V gene encodes CDR1 DFQATT and CDR2 SNEGSKA (reference sequence). This CDR3 is CSARAGGHRTDTQYF.

This chain joins TRBV28 and TRBJ2-7; TCRdb indicates TRBD1, and absent DNA this call remains unverified. CDR1 and CDR2 (germline): MDHEN, SYDVKM. This CDR3 has 16 amino acids. CDR3 in amino acids: CASREYRGPTSYEQYF.

The chain uses TRBV6-5 and TRBJ1-1; lacking DNA, the TRBD1 call made by TCRdb goes unchecked. This CDR3 contains 15 residues. In germline, CDR1 is MNHEY, CDR2 SVGAGI. CDR3 protein: CASSYGAGWNTEAFF.

The chain is built from TRBV29-1 and TRBJ1-1; TCRdb designates TRBD1, a call that cannot be tested without DNA. The germline V gene has CDR1 SQVTM and CDR2 ANQGSEA. The CDR3 spans 11 residues. The CDR3 spells CSVDHRVEAFF.

The chain joins TRBV6-1 to TRBJ2-1; the D call from TCRdb, TRBD1, cannot be confirmed without DNA. The CDR3 runs 14 residues. CDR1 is MNHNS, CDR2 SASEGT, per germline. CDR3 sequence reads: CASKRKTVGGEQFF.

This CDR3 reads CATRTGDYGYTF. J is TRBJ1-2 and V is TRBV10-3; TCRdb proposes TRBD1, but this gene call is untestable without DNA. The germline V gene encodes CDR1 ENHRY and CDR2 SYGVKD. The CDR3 extends over 12 amino acids.

This rearrangement joins TRBV28 to TRBJ2-7; TCRdb lists TRBD1, though no DNA is available to test this call. The CDR3 is made up of 15 amino acids. Germline V gene data show CDR1 as MDHEN and CDR2 as SYDVKM. The CDR3 region is CASSATGTGIEKQYF. The full variable domain, in which reference TRBV28 and TRBJ2-7 provide the parts outside the CDR3, is DVKVTQSSRYLVKRTGEKVFLECVQDMDHENMFWYRQDPGLGLRLIYFSYDVKMKEKGDIPEGYSVSREKKERFSLILESASTNQTSMYLCASSATGTGIEKQYFGPGTRLTVT.

This sequence joins TRBV5-4 and TRBJ2-2; TCRdb lists TRBD2, though no DNA is available to test this call. The CDR3 is 16 residues long. Germline-derived CDR1 and CDR2 are SGHNT and YYREEE (reference sequence). The CDR3 protein is CASSVLSGTNTGELFF.

CDR3 in amino acids: CASSPGQGTYEQYF. The chain carries TRBV7-9 and TRBJ2-7; TCRdb selects TRBD1, and the lack of DNA leaves this call unchecked. The V gene's germline CDR1 is SEHNR and CDR2 FQNEAQ (reference sequence). This CDR3 comprises 14 residues.

The J gene is TRBJ2-7, the V gene TRBV7-6; lacking DNA, the TRBD1 call made by TCRdb goes unchecked. Germline V gene lookup returns CDR1 SGHVS and CDR2 FNYEAQ. The CDR3 extends over 16 amino acids. CDR3 region: CASSFDRDPGRYEQYF.

The chain is built from TRBV12-3 or TRBV12-4 and TRBJ2-5; TCRdb lists TRBD1, though no DNA is available to test this call. This CDR3 contains 16 residues. CDR3 in amino acids: CASSSSGTGGRETQYF.

The chain recombines TRBV28 with TRBJ2-1. Germline V gene sequence: CDR1 MDHEN, CDR2 SYDVKM. The CDR3 loop spans 12 amino acids. CDR3 sequence: CASAYGVNEQFF. Full variable domain (outside the CDR3, taken from reference TRBV28 and TRBJ2-1): DVKVTQSSRYLVKRTGEKVFLECVQDMDHENMFWYRQDPGLGLRLIYFSYDVKMKEKGDIPEGYSVSREKKERFSLILESASTNQTSMYLCASAYGVNEQFFGPGTRLTVL.

This rearrangement joins TRBV3-1 to TRBJ2-2; no DNA is available, so the TRBD1 call from TCRdb remains unchecked. CDR3 length equals 17 residues. Germline loops: CDR1 LGHDT, CDR2 YNNKEL (reference sequence). CDR3 sequence reads: CASSQDPGTINPGELFF.

This chain links TRBV10-3 with TRBJ1-5; the D call from TCRdb, TRBD1, cannot be confirmed without DNA. The CDR3 sequence is 14 residues long. Germline V gives CDR1 ENHRY, CDR2 SYGVKD. CDR3 protein: CAISRDSTNQPQHF.

The chain is built from TRBV4-1 and TRBJ2-7; TCRdb designates TRBD1, a call that cannot be tested without DNA. The germline gives CDR1 MGHRA, CDR2 YSYEKL. The CDR3 is 19 amino acids. CDR3: CASSTPAGTVISRGYEQYF.

This chain connects TRBV5-1 to TRBJ2-3; TCRdb's D call of TRBD2 is untestable without DNA. The germline gives CDR1 SGHRS, CDR2 YFSETQ. This CDR3 spans 17 amino acids. This chain's CDR3 is CASSLDMTSGRLDTQYF.

The chain carries TRBV19 and TRBJ1-1. Looked up from germline, CDR1 is LNHDA and CDR2 is SQIVND (reference sequence). The CDR3 has 13 amino acids. The CDR3 protein is CASSAQTNTEAFF.

This chain uses TRBV30 with TRBJ2-3. Per germline, CDR1 GTSNPN and CDR2 SVGIG (reference sequence). CDR3 length equals 12 residues. The CDR3 protein is CAWSESTDTQYF.

The V gene is TRBV20-1, the J gene TRBJ2-1; with no DNA, the TCRdb D assignment of TRBD2 cannot be verified. There are 15 residues in the CDR3. The germline V gene encodes CDR1 DFQATT and CDR2 SNEGSKA (reference sequence). CDR3 in amino acids: CSANGGTTLLREQFF.

The chain is built from TRBV27 and TRBJ2-7; TCRdb's D gene call, TRBD1, goes unchecked for lack of DNA. CDR1 and CDR2 from the germline V gene are MNHEY and SMNVEV (reference sequence). The CDR3 contains 15 residues. The CDR3: CASSLGWDRAYEQYF.

V is TRBV3-1 and J is TRBJ2-7; TCRdb proposes TRBD1, but this gene call is untestable without DNA. Looked up from germline, CDR1 is LGHDT and CDR2 is YNNKEL (reference sequence). This CDR3 contains 15 residues. CDR3: CASSRNWDRNYEQYF.

This chain uses TRBV19 with TRBJ1-1; the TCRdb call, TRBD1, lacks DNA for checking. Germline assignment: CDR1 LNHDA and CDR2 SQIVND (reference sequence). The CDR3 totals 14 residues. The CDR3 region is CASSRGQLNTEAFF. The complete variable domain, with remaining parts taken from reference TRBV19 and TRBJ1-1, reads DGGITQSPKYLFRKEGQNVTLSCEQNLNHDAMYWYRQDPGQGLRLIYYSQIVNDFQKGDIAEGYSVSREKKESFPLTVTSAQKNPTAFYLCASSRGQLNTEAFFGQGTRLTVV.